This T cell receptor beta chain was retrieved from a study of T cells in Graves' hyperthyroidism and ophthalmopathy. The length of the CDR3 is 17 residues. From germline, CDR1 is SGHTS and CDR2 YDEGEE. V was clipped by 0 bases and J by 4 bases, with 18 bases between them. Template material for amplifying TCR beta CDR3 regions consisted of RNA transcripts. TCR CDR3 underwent first-round RT-PCR with the HTBI primer set. TCRdb reprocessed the multiplex PCR reads with MiXCR, giving one entry per CDR3 protein. The sample lists about 360,000 distinct CDR3 sequences; about 13% were seen once. Exclusion of patients followed from uncontrolled infection, other autoimmune disease, pregnancy or lactation. This clonotype has ten or more counts.

The chain has TRBV5-8 and TRBJ2-3; the D call may be TRBD1 or TRBD2 (5 bases each). Specimen: blood. The receptor was isolated from a woman aged 18-29 years with Graves' hyperthyroidism. CDR3 DNA sequence: TGTGCCAGCAGCTTGGCTTCGGGTCTCCGAGGGGCAGATACGCAGTATTTT. Protein: CASSLASGLRGADTQYF.